This T cell receptor beta chain is drawn from a study of cytomegalovirus exposure and HLA in healthy donors. PCR was performed using 60 Vbeta and 13 Jbeta primers. Data came from immunoSEQ multiplex PCR; TCRdb stores just in-frame clones and leaves some out. The sample records about 120,000 clones, 70% to 80% being singletons. The source of this sequence is a man in his forties in good health and CMV-seropositive. The specimen sequenced was PBMCs.

CDR3 sequence (DNA): TGTGCCAGTAGTAGAGACCGGGACAATAACTATGGCTACACCTTC. Its translation: CASSRDRDNNYGYTF. The chain employs TRBV19 and TRBJ1-2, with D tentatively TRBD1 (6 bases). The germline V gene encodes CDR1 LNHDA and CDR2 SQIVND (reference sequence). The CDR3 has 15 residues. Trimming removed 4 bases at V and 1 base at J, with 13 bases between.